This note documents a single T cell receptor (beta chain) sequence. The antigen is unknown. These data originate in a study of blood T cells in healthy people across ages. Study-wide results and caveats: Any conclusive comparison of naive versus antigen-experienced cells was prevented by using unsorted PBMCs. The donors' CMV status was not determined, possibly confounding changes in expanded clonotypes.

Next came a second PCR, run for about 7 to 12 cycles, which used a sample-barcoded 5' primer along with a J-beta primer mix. TCRdb re-analysed the 5' RACE reads in MiXCR, keeping a single row per CDR3 protein. The table lists about 970,000 distinct CDR3 sequences, roughly 50% of them singletons. Researchers collected 9.5 to 10 milliliters of peripheral blood from every single donor. Total RNA extraction produced at least 5 micrograms (per sample) for the study. The CDR3 loop spans 13 amino acids. With V trimmed by 8 bases and J by 0 bases, 1 base remained unmatched. Germline CDR1 reads MDHEN; CDR2 reads SYDVKM.

The receptor was isolated from a woman aged 55-70 years in good health. The sample taken for sequencing was blood. The chain has TRBV28 and TRBJ2-1, with 7 bases that match TRBD2. CDR3 region: CASGGGSYNEQFF. The CDR3 nucleotides are TGTGCCAGCGGGGGGGGCTCCTACAATGAGCAGTTCTTC.